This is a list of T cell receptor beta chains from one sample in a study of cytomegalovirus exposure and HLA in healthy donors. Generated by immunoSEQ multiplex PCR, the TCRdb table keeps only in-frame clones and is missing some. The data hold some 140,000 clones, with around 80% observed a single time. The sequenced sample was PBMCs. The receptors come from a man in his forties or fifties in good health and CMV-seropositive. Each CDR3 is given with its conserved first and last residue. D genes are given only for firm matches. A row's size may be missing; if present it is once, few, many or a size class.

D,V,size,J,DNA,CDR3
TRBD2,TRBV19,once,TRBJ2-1,TGTGCCAGTAGACCCGGGCTAGCGGCCCGTTGGAATGAGCAGTTCTTC,CASRPGLAARWNEQFF
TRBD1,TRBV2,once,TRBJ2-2,TGTGCCACCGGACAGGGGGCCGTGAACACCGGGGAGCTGTTTTTT,CATGQGAVNTGELFF
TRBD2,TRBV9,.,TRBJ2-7,TGTGCCAGCAGCCCACGGACTAGCGGCTCCTACGAGCAGTACTTC,CASSPRTSGSYEQYF
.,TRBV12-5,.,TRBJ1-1,TGTGCTAGTGGTTTGGTCCTCGACACGCACACTGAAGCTTTCTTT,CASGLVLDTHTEAFF
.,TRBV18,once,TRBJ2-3,TGTGCCAGCTCACCACCGACCGTCCGCGGAGATACGCAGTATTTT,CASSPPTVRGDTQYF
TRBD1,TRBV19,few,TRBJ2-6,TGTGCCAGTAGTACAGGGGGTGGGGCCAACGTCCTGACTTTC,CASSTGGGANVLTF
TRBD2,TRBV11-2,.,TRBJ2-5,TGTGCCAGCAGCGAGGGGCAGAGACTAGCGGCGGAGACCCAGTACTTC,CASSEGQRLAAETQYF
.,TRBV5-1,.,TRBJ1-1,TGCGCCAGCAGCTTGCAAACAGACCTAACTGAAGCTTTCTTT,CASSLQTDLTEAFF
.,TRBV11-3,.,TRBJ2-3,TGTGCCAGCAGCTTAGGTCTTGCAGGATCGGATACGCAGTATTTT,CASSLGLAGSDTQYF
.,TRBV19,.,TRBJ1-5,TGTGCCAGTAGTATCGGGGGGCATCAGCCCCAGCATTTT,CASSIGGHQPQHF
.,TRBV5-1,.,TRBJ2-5,TGCGCCAGCAGCTCCTCGTTACGGGAGAGGGAAGAGACCCAGTACTTC,CASSSSLREREETQYF
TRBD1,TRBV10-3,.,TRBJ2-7,TGTGCCATCAGGGGGACAGGGATCTACGAGCAGTACTTC,CAIRGTGIYEQYF
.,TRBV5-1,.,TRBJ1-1,TGCGCCAGCAGATCCCAGGGCTCGAACACTGAAGCTTTCTTT,CASRSQGSNTEAFF